Listed below are T cell receptor beta chains from one sample, sequenced in a study of cytomegalovirus exposure and HLA in healthy donors. Sequencing was performed with immunoSEQ multiplex PCR; in TCRdb, only in-frame clones are kept and a portion is missing. Its clone listing holds 85,000 to 110,000 clones. Sequencing was carried out using PBMCs. Source of these receptors: a man aged 40-55 years in good health and CMV-seronegative. CDR3s include the opening cysteine and the closing phenylalanine or tryptophan. Fields, in order: J gene, D gene, CDR3 length, V gene, CDR3 protein, CDR3 DNA. The D gene is left open where the match is weak.

TRBJ2-5 | NA | 10 | TRBV6-1 | CASRRVEQYF | TGTGCCAGCAGGCGGGTAGAGCAGTACTTC
TRBJ2-2 | NA | 14 | TRBV5-1 | CASSLFSGTGELFF | TGCGCCAGCAGCTTGTTTTCCGGCACCGGGGAGCTGTTTTTT
TRBJ2-7 | TRBD1 | 14 | TRBV2 | CASSTGQGIDEQYF | TGTGCCAGCAGTACGGGACAGGGGATCGACGAGCAGTACTTC
TRBJ2-1 | NA | 16 | TRBV6-4 | CASSEGLGGASNEQFF | TGTGCCAGCAGTGAAGGTCTGGGGGGGGCCAGCAATGAGCAGTTCTTC
TRBJ1-2 | TRBD1 | 14 | TRBV5-1 | CASSLGTGLYGYTF | TGCGCCAGCAGCTTGGGGACAGGGCTCTATGGCTACACCTTC
TRBJ2-7 | NA | 14 | TRBV7-9 | CASSLRELPYEQYF | TGTGCCAGCAGCTTAAGAGAACTCCCATACGAGCAGTACTTC
TRBJ1-1 | TRBD1 | 14 | TRBV7-9 | CASSSLQGMAEAFF | TGTGCCAGCAGCTCATTACAGGGGATGGCTGAAGCTTTCTTT
TRBJ1-2 | TRBD1 | 18 | TRBV4-1 | CASKPIAGTGGFRYGYTF | TGCGCCAGCAAGCCGATAGCCGGGACAGGGGGATTCCGCTATGGCTACACCTTC
TRBJ2-1 | TRBD1 | 14 | TRBV18 | CASSPTGGQDEQFF | TGTGCCAGCTCACCTACAGGGGGCCAGGATGAGCAGTTCTTC
TRBJ2-7 | TRBD2 | 14 | TRBV4-3 | CASSRGLAGYEQYF | TGCGCCAGCAGTCGAGGACTAGCGGGCTACGAGCAGTACTTC
TRBJ2-7 | NA | 15 | TRBV5-1 | CASSLQPQGSSEQYF | TGCGCCAGCAGCTTGCAACCACAAGGGAGTAGCGAGCAGTACTTC
TRBJ1-1 | NA | 14 | TRBV5-5 | CASSLTDMNTEAFF | TGTGCCAGCAGCCTAACGGACATGAACACTGAAGCTTTCTTT
TRBJ1-1 | TRBD1 | 18 | TRBV27 | CASSPKDRALFMNTEAFF | TGTGCCAGCAGTCCGAAGGACAGGGCACTTTTTATGAACACTGAAGCTTTCTTT
TRBJ1-3 | TRBD1 | 18 | TRBV7-6 | CASSFYPGQGGTGNTIYF | TGTGCCAGCAGCTTTTACCCGGGACAGGGAGGAACTGGAAACACCATATATTTT
TRBJ1-1 | NA | 14 | TRBV11-3 | CASSLAGANTEAFF | TGTGCCAGCAGCTTAGCAGGGGCCAACACTGAAGCTTTCTTT
TRBJ1-1 | NA | 17 | TRBV10-3 | CAISESMGGVGNTEAFF | TGTGCCATCAGTGAGTCGATGGGGGGGGTAGGGAACACTGAAGCTTTCTTT
TRBJ2-2 | TRBD2 | 16 | TRBV7-2 | CASSIRSGRVGGELFF | TGTGCCAGCAGCATACGGAGCGGGAGAGTTGGCGGGGAGCTGTTTTTT
TRBJ2-2 | NA | 12 | TRBV9 | CASSVAFGELFF | TGTGCCAGCAGCGTAGCATTCGGGGAGCTGTTTTTT
TRBJ1-2 | NA | 13 | TRBV19 | CASSIDVYYGYTF | TGTGCCAGTAGTATAGACGTATACTATGGCTACACCTTC
TRBJ1-3 | NA | 16 | TRBV7-6 | CASSLDQGFTGNTIYF | TGTGCCAGCAGCTTAGATCAGGGGTTCACTGGAAACACCATATATTTT
TRBJ1-1 | NA | 14 | TRBV5-4 | CASSPYQGNAEAFF | TGTGCCAGCAGCCCTTACCAGGGCAACGCTGAAGCTTTCTTT
TRBJ2-7 | TRBD2 | 15 | TRBV30 | CAWSVFGTSNYEQYF | TGTGCCTGGAGTGTTTTCGGGACTAGTAACTACGAGCAGTACTTC
TRBJ2-1 | NA | 15 | TRBV6-6 | CASSGSRGSYNEQFF | TGTGCCAGCAGTGGAAGTAGGGGCTCCTACAATGAGCAGTTCTTC
TRBJ1-1 | NA | 11 | TRBV5-1 | CASSSQGGAFF | TGCGCCAGCAGCAGCCAGGGAGGAGCTTTCTTT
TRBJ2-3 | TRBD1 | 16 | TRBV28 | CASSSIETGLADTQYF | TGTGCCAGCAGTTCGATCGAGACAGGGTTAGCAGATACGCAGTATTTT
TRBJ2-7 | NA | 16 | TRBV4-3 | CASSQALGLPTYEQYF | TGCGCCAGCAGCCAAGCTCTAGGTCTACCTACCTACGAGCAGTACTTC